This is a list of T cell receptor beta chains from one sample in a study of CD8+CD57+ T cells in acquired aplastic anemia. TCRdb reanalysed the reads using MiXCR and keeps one entry per CDR3 protein. This sample carries about 110,000 distinct CDR3 sequences, 50% to 65% of them seen once, and the ten largest clones take around a third. Sample: sorted CD4+, CD8+, or CD8+CD57+ T cells (not recorded which) from PBMCs. The receptors were sampled from a human donor in good health, serving as a control. The CDR3 runs from the conserved cysteine through the conserved F or W. The order of the fields is clone size, V gene, CDR3 protein. The size field is filled for only some rows; it gives once, few, many or a size class.

NA TRBV11-2 CASRPGGTSGNEQFF
NA TRBV29-1 CSVAGTGHEKLFF
many TRBV20-1 CSARGTAGFNEQFF
few TRBV7-8 CASSETVFTEAFF
many TRBV5-1 CASSPGGLYNEQFF
NA TRBV5-5 CASTRGGRDTQYF
NA TRBV20-1 CSARELAGSSGSYNEQFF
NA TRBV7-6 CASSFRTGVREQYF
many TRBV20-1 CSARTGETYNEQFF
NA TRBV7-8 CANSLARGEQFF
many TRBV7-2 CASSLNYLPVITEAFF
NA TRBV24-1 CATSDRLNTEAFF
few TRBV29-1 CSVEDNPGQGDNEQFF
NA TRBV7-2 CASSPSGDIQYF
NA TRBV27 CATSEVGGNEQFF
NA TRBV10-3 CAISGGQPSSYEQYF
few TRBV29-1 CSVGYNEQFF
few TRBV15 CATSRDNLYTPTDTQYF
NA TRBV27 CASILYNEQFF
many TRBV4-3 CASSQDWAAEQFF
many TRBV7-9 CASSLARGNTEAFF
many TRBV5-5 CASSETGGSNQPQHF
once TRBV29-1 CSVEGRGQDYGYTF
many TRBV3-1 CASSQDRGMNTEAFF
NA TRBV29-1 CSVEGGQDRYGYTF
NA TRBV19 CASDTGMNTEAFF
NA TRBV10-1 CASSEDLDNEQFF
many TRBV11-2 CASSYRTGNTDTQYF
NA TRBV2 CASRGQGDPSYEQYF
NA TRBV19 CASSTPRDSTYEQYF
many TRBV7-8 CASSPGQRSSYNEQFF
few TRBV25-1 CASSGGARAYEQYF
NA TRBV29-1 CSANDRGEAFF
NA TRBV24-1 CATSDAGGGQGYTF
NA TRBV2 CASSDMGTGVYGYTF
NA TRBV20-1 CSARDWNEQFF
NA TRBV2 CASSLGPNYGYTF
NA TRBV9 CASSVGLALITDTQYF
NA TRBV7-8 CASSHFNEQYF
NA TRBV15 CATSRPDREIEAFF
once TRBV19 CAGSFSGGKNEQFF